The 12 T cell receptor beta chains below come from one sample, sequenced in a study of blood T cell repertoires in COVID-19. The repertoire was sequenced with immunoSEQ multiplex PCR; TCRdb's copy has only in-frame clones and lacks some. The repertoire holds just over 300,000 clones, approximately 84% seen once, with about 4% in the top ten. Sequenced input: PBMCs or T cells enriched from blood (not recorded which). These receptors came from a man younger than 45 who had recovered from COVID-19.

The J gene is TRBJ1-1, the V gene TRBV10-3, with 7 bases that match TRBD1. V trimming: 7 bases; J trimming: 4 bases; junction bases outside the gene matches: 9. This CDR3 spans 14 amino acids. Per the germline V gene, CDR1 is ENHRY and CDR2 is SYGVKD. The CDR3 is CAITRQGSITEAFF. DNA for the CDR3: TGTGCCATCACGAGACAGGGATCTATCACTGAAGCTTTCTTT.

This chain uses TRBV6-4 with TRBJ2-2, with D maybe TRBD2 (5 bases). V was shortened by 2 bases and J by 4 bases, with 8 bases between the two germline ends. The germline CDR1 and CDR2 sequences are MRHNA and SNTAGT. This CDR3 contains 14 residues. The CDR3 bases are TGTGCCAGCAGTGACGAACTAGGCACCGGGGAGCTGTTTTTT. It specifies CASSDELGTGELFF.

The chain joins TRBV6-5 to TRBJ2-1; tentatively, D is TRBD2 (5 bases). This CDR3 is built from 13 residues. The V end was cut by 6 bases, the J end by 5 bases, with 11 bases between. Germline loops: CDR1 MNHEY, CDR2 SVGAGI. The DNA of the CDR3 is TGTGCCAGCAGAAGATCCGGGGACAATGAGCAGTTCTTC. This translates into CASRRSGDNEQFF.

This chain uses TRBV5-5 with TRBJ2-7; TRBD1 matches at 7 bases. CDR1 and CDR2 from the germline V gene are SGHKS and YYEKEE (reference sequence). V lost 2 bases to trimming and J lost 3 bases; unmatched junction nucleotides: 2. The CDR3 consists of 13 residues. The CDR3 spells CASSFTGDYEQYF. The CDR3 bases are TGTGCCAGCAGCTTCACAGGGGACTACGAGCAGTACTTC. Filled out from reference TRBV5-5 and TRBJ2-7, the complete variable domain reads DAGVTQSPTHLIKTRGQQVTLRCSPISGHKSVSWYQQVLGQGPQFIFQYYEKEERGRGNFPDRFSARQFPNYSSELNVNALLLGDSALYLCASSFTGDYEQYFGPGTRLTVT.

The chain carries TRBV28 and TRBJ1-4; no definite D call. This CDR3 has 12 residues. Germline V CDR1 and CDR2: MDHEN, SYDVKM. Trimming cost V 7 bases and J 10 bases, with 13 bases left between them. CDR3 loop: CASTHNQAKLFF. In DNA form, the CDR3 reads TGTGCCAGCACCCATAATCAGGCAAAACTGTTTTTT.

The gene calls are TRBV10-3 and TRBJ2-1; 13 bases are a match to TRBD2. Germline loops: CDR1 ENHRY, CDR2 SYGVKD. The trim removed 6 bases at V and 6 bases at J, leaving 11 bases unmatched. This CDR3 spans 17 amino acids. The CDR3 sequence: CAISRLAGGLSVNEQFF. The DNA for the CDR3 is TGTGCCATCAGCCGACTAGCGGGAGGCCTTTCGGTCAATGAGCAGTTCTTC.

The chain employs TRBV6-1 and TRBJ2-7; 8 bases match TRBD1. Germline lookup yields CDR1 MNHNS and CDR2 SASEGT. Trimming cost V 3 bases and J 5 bases; bases outside gene matches: 6. The CDR3 is made up of 14 amino acids. CDR3 loop: CASSETGERDEQYF. In nucleotides, the CDR3 is TGTGCCAGCAGTGAGACAGGGGAGCGCGACGAGCAGTACTTC.

J is TRBJ2-7 and V is TRBV5-1, with D perhaps matching TRBD2 (5 bases). Trimming removed 3 bases from V and 9 bases from J, with 28 bases in between. Looked up from germline, CDR1 is SGHRS and CDR2 is YFSETQ. The CDR3 length is 17 residues. In nucleotides, the CDR3 is TGCGCCAGCAGCTCAGAGGCCGGCAGGACTTCGGCCCTAGGGCAGTACTTC. It yields the protein CASSSEAGRTSALGQYF.

The CDR3 DNA follows: TGCGCCAGCAGCTTGACTAGCGGGGCTTCAACCGGGGAGCTGTTTTTT. Translated: CASSLTSGASTGELFF. The V and J genes are TRBV5-1 and TRBJ2-2, with 10 bases identical to TRBD2. This CDR3 has 16 amino acids. The germline V gene has CDR1 SGHRS and CDR2 YFSETQ. Unmatched junction bases numbered 5, after V lost 1 base and J lost 5 bases.

This clone was counted a single time. The chain is built from TRBV2 and TRBJ1-4; D might be TRBD1 (6 bases). The ends were cut back, 6 bases at V and 5 bases at J, with 13 bases in the middle. The CDR3 has 14 amino acids. CDR1 SNHLY and CDR2 FYNNEI come from the germline V gene. CDR3 amino acids: CASRVQGLNEKLFF. CDR3 nucleotides: TGTGCCAGCAGAGTACAGGGCCTAAATGAAAAACTGTTTTTT.

This clone is a singleton in its sample. J is TRBJ2-7 and V is TRBV5-5; D may be TRBD2 (6 bases). The germline V gene encodes CDR1 SGHKS and CDR2 YYEKEE (reference sequence). V lost 0 bases and J lost 2, with 9 bases in between. The CDR3 length is 14 residues. This CDR3 reads CASSLVGSTYEQYF. The CDR3 nucleotides are TGTGCCAGCAGCTTGGTCGGGAGTACCTACGAGCAGTACTTC.

The chain joins TRBV5-1 to TRBJ2-1; 11 bases agree with TRBD1. There are 14 residues in the CDR3. CDR1 is SGHRS, CDR2 YFSETQ, per germline. V was pared by 3 bases and J by 9 bases, with 5 bases of the junction left unmatched. The CDR3 DNA reads as TGCGCCAGCAGCTCACCCGGACAGGGGGCTGAGCAGTTCTTC. Translating gives CASSSPGQGAEQFF.